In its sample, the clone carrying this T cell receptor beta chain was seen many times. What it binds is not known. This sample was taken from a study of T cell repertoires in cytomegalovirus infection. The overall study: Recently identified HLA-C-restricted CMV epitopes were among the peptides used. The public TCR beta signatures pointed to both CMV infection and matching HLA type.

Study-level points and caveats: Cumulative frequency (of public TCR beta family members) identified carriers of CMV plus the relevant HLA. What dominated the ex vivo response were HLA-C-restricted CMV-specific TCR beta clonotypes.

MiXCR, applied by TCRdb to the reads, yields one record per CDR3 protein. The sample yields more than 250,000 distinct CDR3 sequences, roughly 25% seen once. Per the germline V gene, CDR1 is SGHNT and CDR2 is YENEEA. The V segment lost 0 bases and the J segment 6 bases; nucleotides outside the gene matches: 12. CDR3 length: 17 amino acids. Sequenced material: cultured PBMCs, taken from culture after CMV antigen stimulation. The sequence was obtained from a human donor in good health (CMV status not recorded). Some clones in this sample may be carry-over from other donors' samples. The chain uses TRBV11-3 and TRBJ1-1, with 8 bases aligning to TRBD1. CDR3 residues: CASSLDDRGRGHAEAFF. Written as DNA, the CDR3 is TGTGCCAGCAGCTTAGATGACAGGGGAAGGGGGCACGCTGAAGCTTTCTTT. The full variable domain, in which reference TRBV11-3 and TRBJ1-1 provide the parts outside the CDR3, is EAGVVQSPRYKIIEKKQPVAFWCNPISGHNTLYWYLQNLGQGPELLIRYENEEAVDDSQLPKDRFSAERLKGVDSTLKIQPAELGDSAVYLCASSLDDRGRGHAEAFFGQGTRLTVV.